The clone carrying this TCR beta chain occurred a few times. Conversion of TCR transcripts into cDNA relied on 5'RACE template switching, which added a universal primer site and UMIs. TCRdb processed the 5' RACE reads anew with MiXCR; each CDR3 protein has one entry. The sample lists about 510,000 distinct CDR3 sequences, roughly 22% occurring once. V was clipped by 3 bases and J by 6 bases, with 11 bases between them. The CDR3 consists of 14 residues. The V gene's germline CDR1 is ENHRY and CDR2 SYGVKD. The data were obtained in a study of T cells after yellow fever vaccination. This chain joins TRBV10-3 and TRBJ2-2; D uncertain. Sample: PBMCs, taken roughly 23 days after the first yellow fever vaccination. The clonotype was recovered from a man in his late teens or twenties who received the YFV17D yellow fever vaccine. The CDR3, as DNA: TGTGCCATCAGTGAAAATAGGGCCGCCGGGGAGCTGTTTTTT. This translates into CAISENRAAGELFF.